This T cell receptor (beta chain) was documented in a study of T-cell memory formation after mild COVID-19 (dated by TCRdb to 2020 to 2023). About the study as a whole: TCR sequence clusters from the two donors were found to be largely donor specific. T-cell clones expanding and contracting after mild COVID-19 in two donors were tracked by longitudinal TCRalpha and TCRbeta repertoire sequencing. The cohort was made up of two young adult volunteers, one female and one male, who were previously healthy.

About this clonotype: Its antigen is not yet known. The sample holds no much larger clone one base away, and base qualities are not on file.

Ficoll-Paque density gradient centrifugation was the method used to isolate PBMCs. Trimming at the junction amounts to 7 bases on V and 0 bases on J, and the germline ends lie 25 bases apart. The CDR3 runs 19 amino acids, cysteine and phenylalanine included. This entry keeps only the CDR3 DNA: 57 bases, framed from base 1. From a lookup of the germline V gene (reference sequence), CDR1 and CDR2 are MNHNY and SVGAGI. Reads for this sample came from an Illumina NovaSeq 6000. Using 5'RACE with constant-segment primers, TCRalpha and TCRbeta cDNA libraries were constructed, with sample barcodes and unique molecular identifiers added in the process. RNA was extracted from every sample with Trizol reagent. Amplification of the libraries took two PCR steps, and the second step added a second sample barcode plus Illumina TruSeq adapters. Sequencing of libraries was performed on an Illumina NovaSeq with 2 x 150 bp paired-end reads. The authors' analysis ran thus. With migec v1.2.7, reads were demultiplexed and then collapsed into UMI-guided consensus sequences. Using mixcr v2.1.11, UMI consensuses were aligned to TRA and TRB V and J templates and then assembled into clonotypes. Expanded or contracted clonotypes were those called significant by both edgeR and NoisET, with noise models trained on biological replicates. For edgeR calls, the cutoffs were a false discovery rate-adjusted p below 0.01 and a log2 fold-change threshold of 1. As an exploratory analysis of dynamics, max-normalized trajectories of the 1000 most abundant clonotypes were examined with PCA combined with hierarchical clustering. Separately sequenced CD4+ and CD8+ repertoires were used to assign a CD4 or CD8 phenotype to each responding clone. Using fastp at Q25 and MiXCR, TCRdb reprocessed the public reads and kept productive beta chains. Rows with one shared CDR3 protein collapse into an entry with the most common genes and DNA. TCRdb's processing, not the study's, gives the V and J calls here. In this sample the table shows 280,000 or so distinct CDR3 sequences, 15% to 20% of which occur a single time. Clones ranked in the top ten supply under 25% of the sample.

Results the study describes overall, beyond this receptor: The second-wave clones that peaked on day 37 were not confirmed to be SARS-CoV-2 specific. Clones contracting from day 15 to 85 had balanced CD4/CD8 phenotypes, while a second wave expanding from day 15 to 37 was biased towards CD4+. Some responding clones were found in pre-infection memory, which suggests that pre-existing cross-reactive memory T cells took part in the SARS-CoV-2 response. Contracting CD4+ clones turned up mainly in the CM and EM memory subsets, whereas EMRA was where CD8+ clones were enriched. Only two mild cases were covered by the study, and larger cohorts that include severe cases with pre-infection samples were considered necessary.

Source material: PBMCs or a T cell subset sorted from them (not recorded which). The sequence was obtained from a man between 18 and 29 years old who had mild COVID-19 (a few samples of this study predate the infection). The sample titles of this study are shuffled in the database, so cell type and time point are left out; the donor was told from shared clones. The chain is assembled from TRBV6-6 and TRBJ1-5, with a weak D call of TRBD1 (6 bases match). The DNA sequence is as follows: TGTGCCAGCAATTTCGGGGGCCACATCTTTACTTATAGCAATCAGCCCCAGCATTTT. Its protein product is CASNFGGHIFTYSNQPQHF.